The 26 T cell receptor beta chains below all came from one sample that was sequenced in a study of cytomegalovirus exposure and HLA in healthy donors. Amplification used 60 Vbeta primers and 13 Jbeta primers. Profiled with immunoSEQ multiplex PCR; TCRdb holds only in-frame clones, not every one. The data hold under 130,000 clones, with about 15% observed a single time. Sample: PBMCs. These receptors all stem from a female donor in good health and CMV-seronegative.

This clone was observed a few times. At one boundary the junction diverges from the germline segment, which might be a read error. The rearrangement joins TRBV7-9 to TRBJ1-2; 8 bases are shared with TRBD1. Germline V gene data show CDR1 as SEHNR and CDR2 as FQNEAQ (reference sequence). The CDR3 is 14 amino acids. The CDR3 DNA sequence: TGTGCCAGCAGCTCCAGACAGGGGTACTACGGCTACACCTTC. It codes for CASSSRQGYYGYTF.

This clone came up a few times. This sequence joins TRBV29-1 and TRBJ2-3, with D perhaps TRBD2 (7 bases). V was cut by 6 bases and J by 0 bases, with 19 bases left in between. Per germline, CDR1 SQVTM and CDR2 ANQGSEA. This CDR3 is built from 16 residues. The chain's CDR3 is CSVGGGLAESTDTQYF. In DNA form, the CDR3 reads TGCAGCGTCGGAGGGGGGCTAGCGGAGAGCACAGATACGCAGTATTTT.

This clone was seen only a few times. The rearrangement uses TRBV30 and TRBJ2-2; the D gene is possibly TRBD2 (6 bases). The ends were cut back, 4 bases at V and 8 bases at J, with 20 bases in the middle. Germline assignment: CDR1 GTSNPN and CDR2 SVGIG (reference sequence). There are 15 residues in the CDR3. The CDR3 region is CAWTQSGLRVGELFF. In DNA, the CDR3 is TGTGCCTGGACCCAGTCGGGACTGCGGGTAGGGGAGCTGTTTTTT.

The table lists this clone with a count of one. This CDR3 reads CASSASGGPYEQYF. The CDR3 DNA reads as TGTGCCAGCAGCGCTAGCGGGGGGCCCTACGAGCAGTACTTC. The chain employs TRBV7-2 and TRBJ2-7, with 11 bases identical to TRBD2. This CDR3 is 14 amino acids long. V was clipped by 5 bases and J by 2 bases; unmatched bases: 2. CDR1 is SGHTA and CDR2 is FQGNSA in the germline V gene.

The CDR3 spells CASRGLAESWDTQYF. The CDR3 DNA reads as TGTGCCAGCAGAGGACTAGCGGAGTCTTGGGATACGCAGTATTTT. The chain recombines TRBV21-1 with TRBJ2-3; whether TRBD2, the table's D call, matches the DNA was not checked. TRBV21-1 is described as a pseudogene. The CDR3 is made up of 15 amino acids.

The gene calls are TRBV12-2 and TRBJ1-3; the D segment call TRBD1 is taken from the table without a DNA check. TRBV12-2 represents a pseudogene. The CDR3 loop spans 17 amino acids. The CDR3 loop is CASRLVISGYSGNTIYF. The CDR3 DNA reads TGTGCAAGTCGCTTAGTAATATCAGGGTACTCTGGAAACACCATATATTTT.

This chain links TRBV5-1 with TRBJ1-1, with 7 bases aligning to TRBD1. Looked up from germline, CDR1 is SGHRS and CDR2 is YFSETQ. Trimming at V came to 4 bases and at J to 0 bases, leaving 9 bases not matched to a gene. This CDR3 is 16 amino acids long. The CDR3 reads CASSTRDSSMNTEAFF. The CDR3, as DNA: TGCGCCAGCAGCACTCGGGACAGTAGTATGAACACTGAAGCTTTCTTT.

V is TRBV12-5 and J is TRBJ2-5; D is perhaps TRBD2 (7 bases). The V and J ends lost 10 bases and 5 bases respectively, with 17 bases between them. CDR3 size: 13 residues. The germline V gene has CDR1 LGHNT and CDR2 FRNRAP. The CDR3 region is CATPTGGGETQYF. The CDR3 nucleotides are TGTGCTACCCCCACGGGGGGCGGGGAGACCCAGTACTTC.

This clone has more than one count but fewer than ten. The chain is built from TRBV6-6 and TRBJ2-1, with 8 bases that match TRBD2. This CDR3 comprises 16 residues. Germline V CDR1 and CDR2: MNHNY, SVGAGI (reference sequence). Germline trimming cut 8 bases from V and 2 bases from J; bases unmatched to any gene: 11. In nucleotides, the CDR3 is TGTGCCAGCGGCTCTAGCGGGCAAAGTGCCTACAATGAGCAGTTCTTC. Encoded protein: CASGSSGQSAYNEQFF.

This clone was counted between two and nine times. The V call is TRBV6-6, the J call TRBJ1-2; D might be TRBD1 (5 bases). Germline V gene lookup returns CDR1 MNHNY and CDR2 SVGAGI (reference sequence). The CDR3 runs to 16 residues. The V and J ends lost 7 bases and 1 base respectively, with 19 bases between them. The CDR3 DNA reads TGTGCCAGCAAACCAAAGGGAAGGGGTGTTAACTATGGCTACACCTTC. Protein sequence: CASKPKGRGVNYGYTF.

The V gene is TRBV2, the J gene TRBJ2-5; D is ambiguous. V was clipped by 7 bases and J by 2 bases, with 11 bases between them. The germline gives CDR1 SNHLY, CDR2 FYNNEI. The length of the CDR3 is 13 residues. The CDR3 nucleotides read TGTGCCAGCACGTACTACCCTCAAGAGACCCAGTACTTC. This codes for CASTYYPQETQYF.

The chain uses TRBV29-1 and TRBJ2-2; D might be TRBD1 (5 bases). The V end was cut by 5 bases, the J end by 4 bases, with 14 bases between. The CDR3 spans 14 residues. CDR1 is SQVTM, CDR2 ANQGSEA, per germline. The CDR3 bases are TGCAGCGTTACAAGGGGCGAAGGCACCGGGGAGCTGTTTTTT. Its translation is CSVTRGEGTGELFF.

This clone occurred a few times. The CDR3: CASSRLAGLSTDTQYF. For the CDR3, the DNA is TGTGCCAGCAGCCGACTAGCGGGATTGAGCACAGATACGCAGTATTTT. This rearrangement joins TRBV6-6 to TRBJ2-3, with 11 bases matching TRBD2. V shed 6 bases, J shed 0 bases, and the junction held 5 bases outside the gene matches. This CDR3 has 16 amino acids. Germline V lookup: CDR1 MNHNY, CDR2 SVGAGI (reference sequence).

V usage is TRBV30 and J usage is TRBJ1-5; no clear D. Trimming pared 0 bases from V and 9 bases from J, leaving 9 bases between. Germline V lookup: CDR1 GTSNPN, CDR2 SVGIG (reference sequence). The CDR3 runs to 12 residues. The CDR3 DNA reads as TGTGCCTGGAGTGTAGAGGTAGGGCCCCAGCATTTT. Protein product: CAWSVEVGPQHF.

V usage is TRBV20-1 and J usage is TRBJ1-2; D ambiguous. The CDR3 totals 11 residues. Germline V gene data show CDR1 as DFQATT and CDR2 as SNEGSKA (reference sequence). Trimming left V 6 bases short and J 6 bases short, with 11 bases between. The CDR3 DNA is TGCAGTGCCCGGGGTCAGGATGGCTACACCTTC. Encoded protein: CSARGQDGYTF.

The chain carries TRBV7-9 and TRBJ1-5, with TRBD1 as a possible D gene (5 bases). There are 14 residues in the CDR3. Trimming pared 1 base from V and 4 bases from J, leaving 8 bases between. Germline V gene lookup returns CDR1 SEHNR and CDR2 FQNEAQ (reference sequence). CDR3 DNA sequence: TGTGCCAGCAGCTTAGAGGGGTTGAATCAGCCCCAGCATTTT. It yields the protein CASSLEGLNQPQHF. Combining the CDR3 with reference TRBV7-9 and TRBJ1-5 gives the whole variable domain DTGVSQNPRHKITKRGQNVTFRCDPISEHNRLYWYRQTLGQGPEFLTYFQNEAQLEKSRLLSDRFSAERPKGSFSTLEIQRTEQGDSAMYLCASSLEGLNQPQHFGDGTRLSIL.

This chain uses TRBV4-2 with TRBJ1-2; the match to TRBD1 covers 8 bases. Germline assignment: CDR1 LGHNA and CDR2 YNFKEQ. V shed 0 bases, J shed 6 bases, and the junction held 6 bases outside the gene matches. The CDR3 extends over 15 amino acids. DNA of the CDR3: TGTGCCAGCAGCCAAGATCGACAGGGGAGGGATGGCTACACCTTC. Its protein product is CASSQDRQGRDGYTF.

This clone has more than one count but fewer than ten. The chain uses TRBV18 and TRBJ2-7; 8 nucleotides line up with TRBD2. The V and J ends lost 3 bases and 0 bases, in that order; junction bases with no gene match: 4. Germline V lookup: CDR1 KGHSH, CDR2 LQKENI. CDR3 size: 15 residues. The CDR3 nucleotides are TGTGCCAGCTCACCTAGCGGGACACCCTCCTACGAGCAGTACTTC. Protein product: CASSPSGTPSYEQYF.

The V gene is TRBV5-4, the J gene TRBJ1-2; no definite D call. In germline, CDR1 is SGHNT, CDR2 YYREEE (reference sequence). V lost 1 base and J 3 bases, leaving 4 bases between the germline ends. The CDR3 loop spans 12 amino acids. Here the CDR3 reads CASSLSYYGYTF. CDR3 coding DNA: TGTGCCAGCAGCTTGTCGTACTATGGCTACACCTTC.

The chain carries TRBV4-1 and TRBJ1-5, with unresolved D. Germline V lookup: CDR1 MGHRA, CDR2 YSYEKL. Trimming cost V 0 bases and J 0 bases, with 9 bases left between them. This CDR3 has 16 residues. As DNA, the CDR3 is TGCGCCAGCAGCCAAGAACGACAATATAGCAATCAGCCCCAGCATTTT. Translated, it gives CASSQERQYSNQPQHF.

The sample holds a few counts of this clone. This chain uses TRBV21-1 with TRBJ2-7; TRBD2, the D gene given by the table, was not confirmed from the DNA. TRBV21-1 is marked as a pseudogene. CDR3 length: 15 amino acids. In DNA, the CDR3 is TGTGCCAGCAGCAAAGATAGCGCGGGAGGGAACGAGCAGTACTTC. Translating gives CASSKDSAGGNEQYF.

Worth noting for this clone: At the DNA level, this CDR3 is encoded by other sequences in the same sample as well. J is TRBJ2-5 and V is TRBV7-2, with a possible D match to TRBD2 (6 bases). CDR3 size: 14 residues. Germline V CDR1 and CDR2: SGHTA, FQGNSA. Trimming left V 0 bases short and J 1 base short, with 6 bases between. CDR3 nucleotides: TGTGCCAGCAGCTTAGCGGGGGGCCAAGAGACCCAGTACTTC. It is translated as CASSLAGGQETQYF.

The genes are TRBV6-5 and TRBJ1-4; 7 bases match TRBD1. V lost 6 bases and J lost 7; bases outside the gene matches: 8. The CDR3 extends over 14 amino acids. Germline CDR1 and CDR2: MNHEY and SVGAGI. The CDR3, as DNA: TGTGCCAGCAGCCCGACAGGGTCCTCTGAAAAACTGTTTTTT. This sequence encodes CASSPTGSSEKLFF.

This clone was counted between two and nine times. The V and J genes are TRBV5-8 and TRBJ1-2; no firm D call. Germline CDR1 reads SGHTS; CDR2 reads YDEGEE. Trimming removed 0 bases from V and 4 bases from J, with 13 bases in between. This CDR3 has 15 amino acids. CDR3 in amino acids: CASSLGRLRSYGYTF. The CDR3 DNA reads TGTGCCAGCAGCTTGGGGAGACTCAGATCCTATGGCTACACCTTC. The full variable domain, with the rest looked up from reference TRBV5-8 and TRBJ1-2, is EAGVTQSPTHLIKTRGQQATLRCSPISGHTSVYWYQQALGLGLQFLLWYDEGEERNRGNFPPRFSGRQFPNYSSELNVNALELEDSALYLCASSLGRLRSYGYTFGSGTRLTVV.

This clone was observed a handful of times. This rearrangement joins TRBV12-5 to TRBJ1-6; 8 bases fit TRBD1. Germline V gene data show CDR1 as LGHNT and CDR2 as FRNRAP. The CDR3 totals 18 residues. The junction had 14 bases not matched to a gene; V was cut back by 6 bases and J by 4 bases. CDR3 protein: CASGNTSTGDEYNSPLHF. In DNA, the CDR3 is TGTGCTAGTGGGAATACCTCGACAGGGGACGAATATAATTCACCCCTCCACTTT.

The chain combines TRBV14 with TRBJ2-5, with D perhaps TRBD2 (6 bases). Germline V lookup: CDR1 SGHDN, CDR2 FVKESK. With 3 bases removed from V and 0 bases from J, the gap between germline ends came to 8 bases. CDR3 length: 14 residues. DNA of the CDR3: TGTGCCAGCAGCCACTGGGACTACCAAGAGACCCAGTACTTC. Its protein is CASSHWDYQETQYF.